This TCR beta chain derives from a study of glioma-infiltrating T cells. Study-wide points: Only very few CDR3 sequences appeared in both tissue and blood.

Using RNA template, CDR3s of TCR alpha and beta were amplified with iRepertoire arm-PCR. For one-step reverse transcription and amplification, about 90-450 ng of tissue mRNA or PBMC total RNA was used. TCRdb passed the multiplex PCR reads through MiXCR, listing each CDR3 protein once. The table records approximately 110,000 distinct CDR3 sequences, around 23% of them present only once. Germline CDR1 reads DFQATT; CDR2 reads SNEGSKA (reference sequence). The CDR3 runs 15 residues. V lost 0 bases and J 1 base, leaving 10 bases between the germline ends. This clonotype was seen repeatedly, ten times or more. Antigen unknown.

The clonotype comes from a human donor with low-grade glioma or glioblastoma, undergoing nonglioma brain surgery, or in good health (not recorded which). Sequencing used glioma tissue, nonneoplastic brain tissue, or PBMCs (not recorded which). The J gene is TRBJ2-1, the V gene TRBV20-1; weak D call: TRBD2 (5 bases). CDR3 bases: TGCAGTGCTAGAGATCCTAGCACTTCCTACAATGAGCAGTTCTTC. Translating gives CSARDPSTSYNEQFF.